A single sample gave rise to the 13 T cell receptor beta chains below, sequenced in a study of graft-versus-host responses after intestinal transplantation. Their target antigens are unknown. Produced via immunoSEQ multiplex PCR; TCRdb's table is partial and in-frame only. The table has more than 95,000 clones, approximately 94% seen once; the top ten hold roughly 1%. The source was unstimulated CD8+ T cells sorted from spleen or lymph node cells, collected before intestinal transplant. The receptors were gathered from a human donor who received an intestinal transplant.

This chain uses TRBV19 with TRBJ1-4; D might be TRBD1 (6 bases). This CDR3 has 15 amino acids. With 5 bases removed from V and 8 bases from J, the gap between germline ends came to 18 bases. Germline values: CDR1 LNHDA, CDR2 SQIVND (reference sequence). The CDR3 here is CASSFRTNTGEKLFF. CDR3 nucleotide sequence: TGTGCCAGTAGTTTCCGGACAAATACAGGGGAAAAACTGTTTTTT.

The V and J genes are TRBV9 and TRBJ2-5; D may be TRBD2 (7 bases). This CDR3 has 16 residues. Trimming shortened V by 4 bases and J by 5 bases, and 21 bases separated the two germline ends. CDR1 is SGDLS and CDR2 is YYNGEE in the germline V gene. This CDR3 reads CASSPGRGGSGETQYF. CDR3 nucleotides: TGTGCCAGCAGCCCGGGTAGGGGGGGATCAGGGGAGACCCAGTACTTC.

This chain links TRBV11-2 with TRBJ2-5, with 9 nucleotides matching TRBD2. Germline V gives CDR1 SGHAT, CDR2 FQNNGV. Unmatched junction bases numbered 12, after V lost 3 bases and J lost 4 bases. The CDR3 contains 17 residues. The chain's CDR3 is CASSFPGEAGGLETQYF. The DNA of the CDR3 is TGTGCCAGCAGCTTCCCCGGGGAGGCGGGGGGGCTAGAGACCCAGTACTTC.

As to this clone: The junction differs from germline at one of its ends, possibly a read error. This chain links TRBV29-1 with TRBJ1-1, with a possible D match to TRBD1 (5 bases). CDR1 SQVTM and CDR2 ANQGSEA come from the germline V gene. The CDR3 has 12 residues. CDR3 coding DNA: TGCAGCGTGGAAGGACATCGCGCTGAAGCTTTCTTT. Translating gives CSVEGHRAEAFF.

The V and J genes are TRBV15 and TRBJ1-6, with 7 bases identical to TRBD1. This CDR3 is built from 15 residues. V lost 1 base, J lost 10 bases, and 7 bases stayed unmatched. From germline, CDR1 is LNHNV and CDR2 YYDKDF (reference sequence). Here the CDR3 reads CATSRAGRGESPLHF. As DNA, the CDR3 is TGTGCCACCAGCAGAGCTGGCAGGGGGGAATCACCCCTCCACTTT.

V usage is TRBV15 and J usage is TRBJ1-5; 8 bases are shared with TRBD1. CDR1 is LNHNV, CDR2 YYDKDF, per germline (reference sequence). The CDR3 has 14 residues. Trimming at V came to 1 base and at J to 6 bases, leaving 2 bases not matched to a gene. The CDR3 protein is CATSRGGTGQPQHF. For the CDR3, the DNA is TGTGCCACCAGCAGAGGAGGGACAGGTCAGCCCCAGCATTTT.

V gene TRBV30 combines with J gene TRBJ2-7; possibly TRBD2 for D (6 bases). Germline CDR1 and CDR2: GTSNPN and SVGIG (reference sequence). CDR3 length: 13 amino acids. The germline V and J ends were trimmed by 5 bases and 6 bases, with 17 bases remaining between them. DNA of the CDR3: TGTGCCTGGGGCAGACTAGGAGCCTCCGAGCAGTACTTC. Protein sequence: CAWGRLGASEQYF.

The CDR3 reads CASSLGSGPREQYF. DNA for the CDR3: TGTGCCAGCAGTTTAGGCTCAGGCCCGAGGGAGCAGTACTTC. The chain recombines TRBV27 with TRBJ2-7; D unresolved. Between the trimmed V and J ends, which lost 2 bases and 7 bases, there was a span of 15 bases. This CDR3 spans 14 amino acids. Germline V gene sequence: CDR1 MNHEY, CDR2 SMNVEV (reference sequence).

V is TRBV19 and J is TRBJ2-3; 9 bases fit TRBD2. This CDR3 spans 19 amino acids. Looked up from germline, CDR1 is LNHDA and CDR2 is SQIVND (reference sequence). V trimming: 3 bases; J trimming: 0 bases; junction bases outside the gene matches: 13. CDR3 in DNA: TGTGCCAGTAGTATGTTGGGACCTAGCGGGGAACTTAGCACAGATACGCAGTATTTT. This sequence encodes CASSMLGPSGELSTDTQYF.

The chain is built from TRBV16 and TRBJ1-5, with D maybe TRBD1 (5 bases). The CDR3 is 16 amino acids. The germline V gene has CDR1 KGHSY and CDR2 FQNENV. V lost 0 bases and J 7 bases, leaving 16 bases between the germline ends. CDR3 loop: CASSQSAGPGSQPQHF. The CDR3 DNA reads TGTGCCAGCAGCCAATCAGCGGGGCCAGGTAGCCAGCCCCAGCATTTT.

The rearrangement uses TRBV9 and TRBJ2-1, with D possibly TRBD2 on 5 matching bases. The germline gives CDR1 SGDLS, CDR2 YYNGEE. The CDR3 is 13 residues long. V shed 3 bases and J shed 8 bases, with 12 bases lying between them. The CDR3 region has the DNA TGTGCCAGCAGCGCCCCTAGCTCCTATGAGCAGTTCTTC. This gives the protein CASSAPSSYEQFF.

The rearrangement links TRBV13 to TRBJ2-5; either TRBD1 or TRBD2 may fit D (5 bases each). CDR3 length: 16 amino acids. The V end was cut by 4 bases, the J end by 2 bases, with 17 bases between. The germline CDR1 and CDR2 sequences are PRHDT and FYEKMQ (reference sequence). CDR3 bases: TGTGCCAGCAGCTCAAGGGACCGGGAAACGCAAGAGACCCAGTACTTC. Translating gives CASSSRDRETQETQYF.

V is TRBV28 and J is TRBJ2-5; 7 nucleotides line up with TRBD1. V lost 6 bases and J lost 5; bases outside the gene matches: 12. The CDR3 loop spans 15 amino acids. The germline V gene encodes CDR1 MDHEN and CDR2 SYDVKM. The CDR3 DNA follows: TGTGCCAGCAGAGAAGACAGGGCCCTCGAGGAGACCCAGTACTTC. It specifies CASREDRALEETQYF. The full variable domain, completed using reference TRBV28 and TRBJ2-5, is DVKVTQSSRYLVKRTGEKVFLECVQDMDHENMFWYRQDPGLGLRLIYFSYDVKMKEKGDIPEGYSVSREKKERFSLILESASTNQTSMYLCASREDRALEETQYFGPGTRLLVL.